This paragraph reports one T cell receptor beta chain. This entry comes from a study of T cells in Graves' hyperthyroidism and ophthalmopathy. The overall study: Peripheral blood collection took place at initial diagnosis, before any treatment.

CDR1 and CDR2 from the germline V gene are SGHTA and FQGNSA. This CDR3 is built from 14 residues. V shed 4 bases, J shed 8 bases, and the junction held 10 bases outside the gene matches. TCR beta CDR3 sequences were amplified from RNA transcripts. In the first-round RT-PCR of the TCR CDR3, the HTBI primer set was used. TCRdb processed the multiplex PCR reads anew with MiXCR; each CDR3 protein has one entry. Among 700,000 or so distinct CDR3 sequences listed, 16% were seen once. This sequence joins TRBV7-2 and TRBJ1-2, with 7 positions matching TRBD1. The sequencing sample was made of blood. The receptor's source is a man between 18 and 35 years old with Graves' hyperthyroidism. CDR3 nucleotide sequence: TGTGCCAGCAGCTCTACCCCACAGGGGTCAGGCTACACCTTC. It yields the protein CASSSTPQGSGYTF. The full variable domain, in which reference TRBV7-2 and TRBJ1-2 provide the parts outside the CDR3, is GAGVSQSPSNKVTEKGKDVELRCDPISGHTALYWYRQSLGQGLEFLIYFQGNSAPDKSGLPSDRFSAERTGGSVSTLTIQRTQQEDSAVYLCASSSTPQGSGYTFGSGTRLTVV.